Listed below are T cell receptor beta chains from one sample, sequenced in a study of blood T cells in healthy people across ages. TCRdb re-called the 5' RACE reads with MiXCR, one entry per CDR3 protein. The sample yields about 1.8 million distinct CDR3 sequences, approximately 50% seen once. The sample comprised blood. Every receptor here comes from a woman between 40 and 55 years old in good health. The CDR3 runs from the conserved cysteine through the conserved F or W. A D gene is named only where the DNA matches it firmly. For some rows the clone size is stated as once, few or many, or as a class when expanded; others skip it.

TRBD2	TRBV7-9	TRBJ2-3	NA	CASSPASGGIADTQYF	TGTGCCAGCAGCCCAGCTAGCGGGGGGATCGCAGATACGCAGTATTTT
NA	TRBV7-9	TRBJ2-4	NA	CASSLISHGELKNIQYF	TGTGCCAGCAGCTTAATTTCCCATGGAGAATTGAAAAACATTCAGTACTTC
NA	TRBV7-2	TRBJ2-5	NA	CASSLMGISETQYF	TGTGCCAGCAGCTTAATGGGTATATCGGAGACCCAGTACTTC
TRBD2	TRBV24-1	TRBJ2-5	NA	CATSDSRLAGAHQETQYF	TGTGCCACCAGTGATTCCAGACTAGCGGGGGCACACCAAGAGACCCAGTACTTC
NA	TRBV6-2/TRBV6-3	TRBJ2-4	NA	CASRTLGLQGGKNIQYF	TGTGCCAGCAGGACGCTGGGACTACAGGGCGGTAAAAACATTCAGTACTTC
NA	TRBV7-9	TRBJ1-4	NA	CASSLSSDPATNEKLFF	TGTGCCAGCAGCTTATCTTCCGACCCGGCAACTAATGAAAAACTGTTTTTT
NA	TRBV25-1	TRBJ1-2	few	CASSRGTKGYTF	TGTGCCAGCAGCCGAGGGACGAAAGGCTACACCTTC
NA	TRBV5-1	TRBJ1-2	few	CASSPGSFGSYTF	TGCGCCAGCAGCCCGGGATCCTTTGGGAGCTACACCTTC
TRBD1	TRBV3-1	TRBJ1-1	NA	CASSPGQGAEAFF	TGTGCCAGCAGCCCGGGACAGGGAGCTGAAGCTTTCTTT
TRBD1	TRBV5-1	TRBJ1-1	once	CASSTTPGQHYTEAFF	TGCGCCAGCAGCACTACACCGGGACAGCATTACACTGAAGCTTTCTTT
NA	TRBV11-1	TRBJ2-7	NA	CASSFPVWGDGARGPYNEQYF	TGTGCCAGCAGCTTCCCCGTGTGGGGGGACGGGGCCCGAGGGCCCTACAATGAGCAGTACTTC
TRBD1	TRBV14	TRBJ2-2	NA	CASSQWTGDTGELFF	TGTGCCAGCAGCCAATGGACAGGGGATACCGGGGAGCTGTTTTTT
NA	TRBV20-1	TRBJ2-6	NA	CSADLWAGANVLTF	TGCAGTGCTGACTTATGGGCTGGGGCCAACGTCCTGACTTTC
NA	TRBV4-3	TRBJ1-2	few	CASSQDSGSPVYGYTF	TGCGCCAGCAGCCAAGATTCGGGCAGCCCCGTCTATGGCTACACCTTC
NA	TRBV5-1	TRBJ1-1	NA	CASSLSGNMNTEAFF	TGCGCCAGCAGCTTGTCCGGCAACATGAACACTGAAGCTTTCTTT